The clone carrying this T cell receptor (beta chain) was observed a handful of times. Antigen: not known. Germline V gene sequence: CDR1 LNHDA, CDR2 SQIVND (reference sequence). The CDR3 runs to 13 residues. V was clipped by 3 bases and J by 5 bases, with 8 bases between them. The study profiled TCR beta VDJ and CDR3 using genomic DNA as template. MiXCR, applied by TCRdb to the reads, yields one record per CDR3 protein. The sample lists just over 450,000 distinct CDR3 sequences, about a third occurring once. Those patients picked for sequencing had displayed CD8+CD57+ cell expansion on flow cytometry. The enrolled patients all had severe acquired aplastic anemia. This sample is part of a study of CD8+CD57+ T cells in acquired aplastic anemia. Broader study findings: Patients shared some 29 CD8+ CDR3 sequences with controls.

The chain employs TRBV19 and TRBJ2-1; no definite D call. What was sequenced was sorted CD4+, CD8+, or CD8+CD57+ T cells (not recorded which) from PBMCs. The receptor was derived from a human donor with aplastic anemia. As DNA, the CDR3 is TGTGCCAGTAGTATTGACGGAAACAATGAGCAGTTCTTC. It yields the protein CASSIDGNNEQFF.